One and the same sample provided the 31 T cell receptor beta chains below, sequenced in a study of T cells in Graves' hyperthyroidism and ophthalmopathy. What was amplified from RNA transcripts were TCR beta CDR3 regions. The TCR CDR3 was amplified in a first-round RT-PCR using the HTBI primer set. Using its own MiXCR run on the multiplex PCR reads, TCRdb lists one record per CDR3 protein. In the table there are more than 500,000 distinct CDR3 sequences, 13% to 15% of which are singletons. The sequenced sample consisted of blood. All receptors derive from a woman aged 40 to 55 with Graves' hyperthyroidism.

This clonotype was detected ten times or more. The chain has TRBV12-3 or TRBV12-4 and TRBJ1-2; D gene ambiguous. The CDR3 covers 13 residues. V lost 3 bases, J lost 2 bases, and 7 bases lay in between. CDR3 loop: CASSFGLNYGYTF. CDR3 DNA sequence: TGTGCCAGCAGTTTTGGCCTGAACTATGGCTACACCTTC.

This clonotype has more than one count but fewer than ten. The chain uses TRBV15 and TRBJ1-4; the D is unclear. V dropped 3 bases and J dropped 7 bases, with 12 bases sitting between them. The CDR3 is 14 residues long. Germline lookup yields CDR1 LNHNV and CDR2 YYDKDF (reference sequence). DNA of the CDR3: TGTGCCACCAGCAGTAGGAAAAAGAGTGAAAAACTGTTTTTT. This translates into CATSSRKKSEKLFF.

This clonotype has ten or more counts. The rearrangement links TRBV28 to TRBJ2-5, with 8 bases identical to TRBD1. The V segment lost 5 bases and the J segment 2 bases; nucleotides outside the gene matches: 13. Germline V lookup: CDR1 MDHEN, CDR2 SYDVKM. The CDR3 loop spans 17 amino acids. Written as DNA, the CDR3 is TGTGCCAGCAGTCGAGATGGACAGGGCAATATTCAAGAGACCCAGTACTTC. Translating gives CASSRDGQGNIQETQYF.

This clonotype was seen a handful of times. The chain employs TRBV3-1 and TRBJ2-6; D perhaps matches TRBD1 (6 bases). This CDR3 is built from 16 residues. Germline V gene lookup returns CDR1 LGHDT and CDR2 YNNKEL (reference sequence). V lost 4 bases to trimming and J lost 1 base, with 11 bases between them. The CDR3 bases are TGTGCCAGCAGCCTCCAAACAGGGTCTGGGGCCAACGTCCTGACTTTC. Translating gives CASSLQTGSGANVLTF. Full variable domain (rest looked up from reference TRBV3-1 and TRBJ2-6): DTAVSQTPKYLVTQMGNDKSIKCEQNLGHDTMYWYKQDSKKFLKIMFSYNNKELIINETVPNRFSPKSPDKAHLNLHINSLELGDSAVYFCASSLQTGSGANVLTFGAGSRLTVL.

This clonotype was picked up many times. The chain is built from TRBV12-5 and TRBJ2-1, with 12 bases that match TRBD2. V dropped 0 bases and J dropped 8; count of bases not matched to a gene: 8. CDR3 length: 17 amino acids. Germline lookup yields CDR1 LGHNT and CDR2 FRNRAP. The CDR3 coding sequence is TGTGCTAGTGGTTTGGTAGGGCTAGCGGGAGGGCCCTATGAGCAGTTCTTC. It is translated as CASGLVGLAGGPYEQFF.

This clonotype has a handful of counts. The rearrangement links TRBV6-1 to TRBJ2-5; D unclear. CDR3 size: 11 residues. Germline V gene sequence: CDR1 MNHNS, CDR2 SASEGT. The V gene lost 7 bases and the J gene lost 5 bases, with 8 bases spanning the gap. In nucleotides, the CDR3 is TGTGCCAGCAACAGTCTGGAGACCCAGTACTTC. Translating it yields CASNSLETQYF.

To note about this clonotype: A read error is possible here, since a much larger clone lies one base away. The V call is TRBV3-1, the J call TRBJ2-7; D remains unclear. Per the germline V gene, CDR1 is LGHDT and CDR2 is YNNKEL (reference sequence). The CDR3 is made up of 14 amino acids. CDR3 in DNA: TGTGCCAGCAGCCAAGAGGATAACTCCTACGGGCAGTACTTC. Its translation is CASSQEDNSYGQYF.

V and J are TRBV15 and TRBJ1-2, with 8 bases aligning to TRBD1. The germline V gene encodes CDR1 LNHNV and CDR2 YYDKDF (reference sequence). The CDR3 has 15 residues. Trimming cost V 0 bases and J 8 bases; bases outside gene matches: 8. In DNA, the CDR3 is TGTGCCACCAGCAGAGATAAGGGGACAGGCTGGGGCTACACCTTC. Its translation: CATSRDKGTGWGYTF.

This clonotype was recorded many times. DNA for the CDR3: TGTGCCAGCAGCCTGCACGCGGGAGGGGGCACCGGGGAGCTGTTTTTT. Translated: CASSLHAGGGTGELFF. The chain is built from TRBV3-1 and TRBJ2-2, with 9 positions matching TRBD2. V dropped 4 bases and J dropped 4; count of bases not matched to a gene: 7. The germline CDR1 and CDR2 sequences are LGHDT and YNNKEL (reference sequence). CDR3 length: 16 amino acids.

A few counts support this clonotype. The genes are TRBV7-9 and TRBJ2-2; a possible D gene is TRBD2 (5 bases). CDR3 length: 14 residues. Germline loops: CDR1 SEHNR, CDR2 FQNEAQ (reference sequence). Trimming stripped 5 bases from V and 6 bases from J, with 13 bases between. CDR3: CASSLEREAGELFF. The CDR3 DNA sequence: TGTGCCAGCAGCCTAGAGAGGGAAGCCGGGGAGCTGTTTTTT.

This clonotype was observed many times. The chain joins TRBV11-1 to TRBJ1-2; 7 bases match TRBD1. The germline V gene has CDR1 SGHAT and CDR2 FQDESV (reference sequence). The V and J ends lost 6 bases and 3 bases, in that order; junction bases with no gene match: 7. CDR3 size: 14 residues. Here the CDR3 reads CASSNTGVHYGYTF. The CDR3 DNA reads as TGTGCCAGCAGTAACACAGGGGTCCACTATGGCTACACCTTC. Filled out from reference TRBV11-1 and TRBJ1-2, the complete variable domain reads EAEVAQSPRYKITEKSQAVAFWCDPISGHATLYWYRQILGQGPELLVQFQDESVVDDSQLPKDRFSAERLKGVDSTLKIQPAELGDSAMYLCASSNTGVHYGYTFGSGTRLTVV.

This clonotype was seen many times. This chain links TRBV5-1 with TRBJ2-5; D is unresolved. Per germline, CDR1 SGHRS and CDR2 YFSETQ. Trimming removed 0 bases at V and 5 bases at J, with 11 bases between. The CDR3 sequence is 14 residues long. This chain's CDR3 is CASSLDTSDETQYF. In DNA, the CDR3 is TGCGCCAGCAGCTTGGACACCTCCGACGAGACCCAGTACTTC.

Ten or more counts support this clonotype. The rearrangement uses TRBV20-1 and TRBJ2-4, with 9 bases lining up with TRBD1. The CDR3 consists of 15 residues. V lost 6 bases to trimming and J lost 7 bases; unmatched junction nucleotides: 13. The germline V gene has CDR1 DFQATT and CDR2 SNEGSKA (reference sequence). For the CDR3, the DNA is TGCAGTGCCAACCAGGACAGGGGATTTGGGAACATTCAGTACTTC. It encodes CSANQDRGFGNIQYF.

The chain recombines TRBV14 with TRBJ2-7, with 9 bases aligning to TRBD1. The germline V gene has CDR1 SGHDN and CDR2 FVKESK. The length of the CDR3 is 17 residues. Germline trimming cut 2 bases from V and 5 bases from J; bases unmatched to any gene: 13. The CDR3 sequence is CASSQMGPGQGPNEQYF. The CDR3 coding sequence is TGTGCCAGCAGCCAAATGGGCCCGGGACAGGGACCAAACGAGCAGTACTTC.

This clonotype was seen many times. This rearrangement joins TRBV15 to TRBJ1-5, with TRBD1 matching over 8 bases. The CDR3 is made up of 13 amino acids. The germline CDR1 and CDR2 sequences are LNHNV and YYDKDF (reference sequence). V lost 0 bases, J lost 11 bases, and 3 bases stayed unmatched. CDR3 sequence: CATSRDVDRAQHF. The CDR3 region has the DNA TGTGCCACCAGCAGAGATGTGGACAGGGCCCAGCATTTT.

This clonotype was counted ten times or more. This chain joins TRBV10-3 and TRBJ1-2; the D gene is possibly TRBD1 (5 bases). The CDR3 sequence is 14 residues long. Germline assignment: CDR1 ENHRY and CDR2 SYGVKD. V shed 6 bases and J shed 3 bases, with 14 bases lying between them. This CDR3 is CAISPGPDYYGYTF. The DNA of the CDR3 is TGTGCCATCAGCCCGGGGCCGGATTACTATGGCTACACCTTC.

This chain uses TRBV12-3 or TRBV12-4 with TRBJ2-5, with 8 bases fitting TRBD2. Trimming took 8 bases from V and 4 from J; bases not matched to a gene: 9. The CDR3 runs 14 residues. The CDR3 DNA sequence: TGTGCCAGCGGTGAGCGGGAGCTCGGAGAGACCCAGTACTTC. It codes for CASGERELGETQYF.

This clonotype was seen ten or more times. V is TRBV7-8 and J is TRBJ2-2; 7 positions agree with TRBD1. The ends lost 5 bases at V and 0 bases at J; junction bases unmatched: 9. Germline V gene data show CDR1 as SGHVS and CDR2 as FQNEAQ. The CDR3 has 17 amino acids. The DNA of the CDR3 is TGTGCCAGCAGCCCCGGACAGGCTCAAGCGAACACCGGGGAGCTGTTTTTT. Translation: CASSPGQAQANTGELFF.

This clonotype showed up many times. This sequence joins TRBV5-1 and TRBJ1-6, with D hard to call. Trimming stripped 1 base from V and 8 bases from J, with 4 bases between. This CDR3 comprises 12 residues. The germline CDR1 and CDR2 sequences are SGHRS and YFSETQ. This CDR3 is CASSLKDSPLHF. The CDR3 DNA sequence: TGCGCCAGCAGCTTGAAGGATTCACCCCTCCACTTT.

The chain uses TRBV5-1 and TRBJ2-5, with TRBD2 identical over 7 bases. CDR1 is SGHRS and CDR2 is YFSETQ in the germline V gene. CDR3 length: 15 residues. The J segment lost 2 bases and the V segment lost 1 base, leaving 5 bases of the junction unmatched. The CDR3: CASSLSPSGQETQYF. The CDR3 region has the DNA TGCGCCAGCAGCTTGTCTCCTAGCGGACAAGAGACCCAGTACTTC.

This clonotype was counted many times. CDR3 region: CASSLAEGTGELFF. The CDR3 DNA reads as TGTGCCAGCAGCTTGGCAGAGGGGACGGGGGAGCTGTTTTTT. The chain carries TRBV11-1 and TRBJ2-2, with D perhaps assigned TRBD1 or TRBD2 (5 bases each). There are 14 residues in the CDR3. V shed 3 bases and J shed 8 bases, with 13 bases lying between them. Per the germline V gene, CDR1 is SGHAT and CDR2 is FQDESV (reference sequence).

The chain uses TRBV2 and TRBJ2-1; 13 positions agree with TRBD2. The CDR3 is 18 amino acids. Trimming took 6 bases from V and 6 from J; bases not matched to a gene: 14. The V gene's germline CDR1 is SNHLY and CDR2 FYNNEI. The CDR3 region is CASRAGLAGRYYGNEQFF. CDR3 bases: TGTGCCAGCAGGGCGGGACTAGCGGGAAGGTATTATGGCAATGAGCAGTTCTTC.

This clonotype was recorded at least ten times. The J gene is TRBJ2-6, the V gene TRBV6-5; D not resolved. Germline values: CDR1 MNHEY, CDR2 SVGAGI. CDR3 length: 16 residues. The V end lost 1 base, the J end lost 2 bases, and 9 bases lay between the germline ends. The CDR3 bases are TGTGCCAGCAGTTACTACTCGAAGGCTGGGGCCAACGTCCTGACTTTC. Its translation: CASSYYSKAGANVLTF.

This clonotype has more than one count but fewer than ten. V and J are TRBV9 and TRBJ2-7, with 9 nucleotides matching TRBD1. The CDR3 contains 16 residues. Losses at the gene ends were 4 bases for V and 3 bases for J; bases not matched to a gene: 11. Looked up from germline, CDR1 is SGDLS and CDR2 is YYNGEE. CDR3 DNA sequence: TGTGCCAGCAGCTCTACTCCCGGGACAGGGTACTACGAGCAGTACTTC. Translated: CASSSTPGTGYYEQYF. The whole variable domain, filled in from reference TRBV9 and TRBJ2-7, reads DSGVTQTPKHLITATGQRVTLRCSPRSGDLSVYWYQQSLDQGLQFLIQYYNGEERAKGNILERFSAQQFPDLHSELNLSSLELGDSALYFCASSSTPGTGYYEQYFGPGTRLTVT.

V and J are TRBV5-1 and TRBJ2-2; TRBD2 matches at 9 bases. Germline V gene lookup returns CDR1 SGHRS and CDR2 YFSETQ. The CDR3 runs to 15 residues. V was pared by 4 bases and J by 5 bases, with 6 bases of the junction left unmatched. The CDR3 here is CASSQITSGTGELFF. In DNA form, the CDR3 reads TGCGCCAGCAGCCAAATAACTAGCGGGACCGGGGAGCTGTTTTTT.

The rearrangement uses TRBV7-2 and TRBJ2-7, with 7 bases identical to TRBD1. V was clipped by 1 base and J by 6 bases; unmatched bases: 6. Germline CDR1 reads SGHTA; CDR2 reads FQGNSA. This CDR3 spans 14 amino acids. This chain's CDR3 is CASSLDRGRSEQYF. CDR3 nucleotide sequence: TGTGCCAGCAGCTTAGACAGGGGTAGGAGCGAGCAGTACTTC. The full variable domain, in which reference TRBV7-2 and TRBJ2-7 provide the parts outside the CDR3, is GAGVSQSPSNKVTEKGKDVELRCDPISGHTALYWYRQSLGQGLEFLIYFQGNSAPDKSGLPSDRFSAERTGGSVSTLTIQRTQQEDSAVYLCASSLDRGRSEQYFGPGTRLTVT.

This chain connects TRBV24-1 to TRBJ2-5; maybe TRBD1 (6 bases). Trimming took off 9 bases at V and 3 bases at J, with 13 bases between the two ends. This CDR3 has 13 residues. CDR1 and CDR2 from the germline V gene are KGHDR and SFDVKD. CDR3 DNA: TGTGCCACCTCCAGGGGAATGGAAGAGACCCAGTACTTC. Translation: CATSRGMEETQYF.

This clonotype was seen ten or more times. The chain has TRBV27 and TRBJ2-1; 9 nucleotides align to TRBD2. V was clipped by 7 bases and J by 3 bases; unmatched bases: 10. There are 16 residues in the CDR3. Per the germline V gene, CDR1 is MNHEY and CDR2 is SMNVEV (reference sequence). The CDR3 bases are TGTGCCAGCACCCCCATAGCGGGAGTGTTCTACAATGAGCAGTTCTTC. Its translation: CASTPIAGVFYNEQFF.

The chain employs TRBV28 and TRBJ2-1; 10 nucleotides match TRBD2. The length of the CDR3 is 14 residues. Germline V gene sequence: CDR1 MDHEN, CDR2 SYDVKM. Trimming took 7 bases from V and 3 from J; bases not matched to a gene: 3. The CDR3 sequence: CASKRTSGYNEQFF. The CDR3 bases are TGTGCCAGCAAACGGACTAGCGGCTACAATGAGCAGTTCTTC.

This clonotype was found a few times. V is TRBV5-1 and J is TRBJ2-5, with D tentatively TRBD1 (6 bases). This CDR3 is 15 amino acids long. V lost 4 bases and J 5 bases, leaving 18 bases between the germline ends. Germline CDR1 reads SGHRS; CDR2 reads YFSETQ. CDR3 amino acids: CASSTQGQSTETQYF. In DNA, the CDR3 is TGCGCCAGCAGCACCCAGGGACAATCAACGGAGACCCAGTACTTC.

This clonotype was counted many times. The V gene is TRBV11-3, the J gene TRBJ1-2; D gene unclear. The CDR3 has 12 amino acids. V shed 1 base and J shed 8 bases, with 8 bases lying between them. The germline V gene has CDR1 SGHNT and CDR2 YENEEA. CDR3 nucleotide sequence: TGTGCCAGCAGCTTAGGAGTGGGGGGCTACACCTTC. It codes for CASSLGVGGYTF.